These 21 T cell receptor beta chains were sequenced from one sample in a study of control samples from healthy donors and cancer patients (dated by TCRdb to 2018 to 2020). Library preparation was by the immunoSEQ multiplex PCR assay. The clones in this table, taken by TCRdb from immuneACCESS, are in-frame only. Not every clone is retained; where verified, under half of the shortfall comes from an unresolved V gene, and the cause of the rest is unknown. Present in this sample are some 120,000 clones, about 93% of which were seen just once. The ten largest clonotypes hold roughly 1.7% of the sample. Input material: PBMCs. The receptors were gathered from a man aged 50-59 years with head and neck cancer.

The rearrangement uses TRBV6-6 and TRBJ1-1; 9 positions agree with TRBD1. The ends lost 6 bases at V and 5 bases at J; junction bases unmatched: 13. There are 16 residues in the CDR3. Germline V gene sequence: CDR1 MNHNY, CDR2 SVGAGI (reference sequence). The CDR3, as DNA: TGTGCCAGCAGATTTTACTTACAGGGGGCGCAGACTGAAGCTTTCTTT. Encoded protein: CASRFYLQGAQTEAFF.

The J gene is TRBJ2-5, the V gene TRBV25-1, with D unresolved. Germline V gives CDR1 MGHDK, CDR2 SYGVNS. Trimming removed 3 bases from V and 0 bases from J, with 8 bases in between. The CDR3 totals 14 residues. As DNA, the CDR3 is TGTGCCAGCAGTGATACGAGGTACCAAGAGACCCAGTACTTC. The encoded protein is CASSDTRYQETQYF.

This clone was found once. The chain employs TRBV5-1 and TRBJ2-4; D could derive from TRBD1 or TRBD2 (5 bases each). Trimming pared 2 bases from V and 7 bases from J, leaving 10 bases between. The germline V gene has CDR1 SGHRS and CDR2 YFSETQ. The CDR3 extends over 13 amino acids. CDR3 sequence reads: CASSFQGENIQYF. CDR3 bases: TGCGCCAGCAGCTTCCAGGGAGAGAACATTCAGTACTTC.

The V and J genes are TRBV7-3 and TRBJ2-2; tentatively, D is TRBD2 (7 bases). Germline loops: CDR1 SGHTA, CDR2 FQGTGA. Trimming took 6 bases from V and 2 from J, leaving 19 bases between them. The CDR3 totals 17 residues. For the CDR3, the DNA is TGTGCCAGCAGTCGAAAGGGCGGGGGCCTAAACACCGGGGAGCTGTTTTTT. Amino acid sequence: CASSRKGGGLNTGELFF.

The J gene is TRBJ2-3, the V gene TRBV6-5; D gene unclear. The CDR3 contains 14 residues. The germline V and J ends were trimmed by 6 bases and 4 bases, with 14 bases remaining between them. CDR1 and CDR2 (germline): MNHEY, SVGAGI. The CDR3 nucleotides read TGTGCCAGCAGCCTTGGGGTTGGAGCAGATACGCAGTATTTT. Amino acids: CASSLGVGADTQYF.

This clone was seen a single time. The V call is TRBV28, the J call TRBJ2-1; TRBD2 matches at 10 bases. In germline, CDR1 is MDHEN, CDR2 SYDVKM. V lost 8 bases and J lost 9; bases outside the gene matches: 16. This CDR3 contains 16 residues. CDR3 amino acids: CASFKERGGPSAEQFF. The CDR3 nucleotides read TGTGCCAGCTTTAAAGAGCGGGGGGGCCCATCAGCTGAGCAGTTCTTC.

The sample holds one count of this clone. This chain links TRBV25-1 with TRBJ2-1; unclear D gene. Deletions cut 6 bases from V and 5 bases from J, with 11 bases between. This CDR3 region has 13 residues. Germline V gene data show CDR1 as MGHDK and CDR2 as SYGVNS. This CDR3 is CASSPYRDNEQFF. The CDR3 nucleotides read TGTGCCAGCAGCCCGTACCGTGACAATGAGCAGTTCTTC.

The V and J genes are TRBV5-1 and TRBJ2-5, with no clear D. The CDR3 has 14 amino acids. Trimming removed 0 bases from V and 1 base from J, with 7 bases in between. Germline V lookup: CDR1 SGHRS, CDR2 YFSETQ. The CDR3 protein is CASSLAPLQETQYF. DNA for the CDR3: TGCGCCAGCAGCTTGGCCCCACTCCAAGAGACCCAGTACTTC.

This clone showed up just once. This sequence joins TRBV5-1 and TRBJ2-1, with D perhaps matching TRBD1 or TRBD2 (5 bases each). The CDR3 is 15 residues long. Per germline, CDR1 SGHRS and CDR2 YFSETQ. V shed 7 bases and J shed 5 bases, with 19 bases lying between them. In DNA, the CDR3 is TGCGCCAGCTACCTTGGGACCTACTCAAACAATGAGCAGTTCTTC. It translates to CASYLGTYSNNEQFF.

J is TRBJ2-3 and V is TRBV5-1; 9 bases are shared with TRBD2. The CDR3 spans 17 residues. Germline assignment: CDR1 SGHRS and CDR2 YFSETQ. With V trimmed by 3 bases and J by 2 bases, 10 bases remained unmatched. In nucleotides, the CDR3 is TGCGCCAGCAGCTCGGGCTGGAGCGGGGGGTACACAGATACGCAGTATTTT. This codes for CASSSGWSGGYTDTQYF.

V gene TRBV2 combines with J gene TRBJ1-3; unclear D gene. Trimming took 11 bases from V and 4 from J, leaving 15 bases between them. Germline V gives CDR1 SNHLY, CDR2 FYNNEI. The CDR3 is made up of 13 amino acids. In DNA, the CDR3 is TGTGCCTCCGGGCTCACGGCAGGAAACACCATATATTTT. This sequence encodes CASGLTAGNTIYF.

This clone was seen only once. The chain carries TRBV2 and TRBJ2-3, with TRBD2 matching over 11 bases. CDR3 length: 14 amino acids. CDR1 and CDR2 from the germline V gene are SNHLY and FYNNEI. Trimming took 9 bases from V and 3 from J; bases not matched to a gene: 5. The CDR3 DNA reads as TGTGCCAGGGCCGGGACTAGCGGTACAGATACGCAGTATTTT. This codes for CARAGTSGTDTQYF.

The V gene is TRBV7-6, the J gene TRBJ2-2; 11 bases map to TRBD2. J was trimmed by 7 bases and V by 5 bases; bases with no gene match: 9. Germline CDR1 and CDR2: SGHVS and FNYEAQ. The CDR3 spans 16 residues. CDR3 bases: TGTGCCAGCAGCCCATTAGCGGGGGGGCTTTTCGGGGAGCTGTTTTTT. This encodes CASSPLAGGLFGELFF.

J is TRBJ2-1 and V is TRBV27; the D gene is possibly TRBD2 (5 bases). Germline assignment: CDR1 MNHEY and CDR2 SMNVEV (reference sequence). The CDR3 length is 16 residues. V was cut by 5 bases and J by 5 bases, with 19 bases left in between. The CDR3 here is CASSPRSSNEDNEQFF. The CDR3 DNA is TGTGCCAGCAGTCCGCGATCTAGCAATGAAGACAATGAGCAGTTCTTC.

The rearrangement joins TRBV6-5 to TRBJ2-2; D not certain. CDR3 size: 13 residues. CDR1 and CDR2 (germline): MNHEY, SVGAGI. Trimming pared 10 bases from V and 1 base from J, leaving 10 bases between. CDR3 residues: CATPNQNTGELFF. The CDR3 DNA reads TGTGCCACCCCGAATCAGAACACCGGGGAGCTGTTTTTT.

The genes are TRBV29-1 and TRBJ1-2; D remains unclear. CDR1 and CDR2 from the germline V gene are SQVTM and ANQGSEA. V lost 1 base and J 3 bases, leaving 9 bases between the germline ends. CDR3 length: 13 amino acids. The CDR3 is CSVEGVSHYGYTF. The CDR3 DNA reads as TGCAGCGTTGAAGGGGTATCCCACTATGGCTACACCTTC.

The chain has TRBV23-1 and TRBJ1-1; D not resolved. TRBV23-1 is known as an ORF, though its function is uncertain. The ends were cut back, 10 bases at V and 7 bases at J, with 4 bases in the middle. The CDR3 spans 8 residues. CDR3 residues: CATGEAFF. The CDR3 region has the DNA TGCGCCACGGGTGAAGCTTTCTTT.

The rearrangement joins TRBV4-1 to TRBJ2-7, with 11 nucleotides matching TRBD2. The CDR3 has 15 amino acids. V shed 6 bases and J 3 bases; nucleotides not matched to a gene: 7. The germline V gene encodes CDR1 MGHRA and CDR2 YSYEKL. The DNA for the CDR3 is TGCGCCAGCAGACGATCTAGCGGGGGGAACTACGAGCAGTACTTC. This sequence encodes CASRRSSGGNYEQYF.

This clone came up once. The genes are TRBV7-9 and TRBJ1-4, with no clear D. The CDR3 runs to 13 residues. CDR1 and CDR2 from the germline V gene are SEHNR and FQNEAQ (reference sequence). V lost 7 bases and J 10 bases, leaving 16 bases between the germline ends. This chain's CDR3 is CASIHRPGGKLFF. The CDR3 nucleotides are TGTGCCAGCATCCACCGGCCCGGTGGAAAACTGTTTTTT.

The genes are TRBV9 and TRBJ1-2, with D hard to call. The CDR3 totals 14 residues. CDR1 and CDR2 (germline): SGDLS, YYNGEE. Trimming stripped 4 bases from V and 3 bases from J, with 13 bases between. The CDR3 DNA follows: TGTGCCAGCAGCCCCGACGTGGGTGACTATGGCTACACCTTC. Translating it yields CASSPDVGDYGYTF.

V gene TRBV4-2 combines with J gene TRBJ2-2; TRBD2 aligns across 11 bases. CDR3 length equals 18 residues. Germline values: CDR1 LGHNA, CDR2 YNFKEQ. Trimming cost V 0 bases and J 3 bases; bases outside gene matches: 6. The CDR3 region is CASSQDSGLADYTGELFF. CDR3 sequence (DNA): TGTGCCAGCAGCCAAGATTCGGGACTAGCGGATTACACCGGGGAGCTGTTTTTT.